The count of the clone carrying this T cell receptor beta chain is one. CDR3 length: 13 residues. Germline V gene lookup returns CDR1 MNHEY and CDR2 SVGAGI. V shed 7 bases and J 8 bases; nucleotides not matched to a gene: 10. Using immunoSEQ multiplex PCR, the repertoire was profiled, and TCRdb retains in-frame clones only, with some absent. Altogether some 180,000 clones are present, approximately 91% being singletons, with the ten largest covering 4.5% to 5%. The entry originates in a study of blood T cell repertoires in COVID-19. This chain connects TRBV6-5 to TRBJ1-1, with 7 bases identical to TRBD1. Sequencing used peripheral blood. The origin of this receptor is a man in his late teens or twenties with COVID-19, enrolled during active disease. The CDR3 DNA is TGTGCCAGCACCGAGACAGGGTTGAGGGAAGCTTTCTTT. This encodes CASTETGLREAFF.